This TCR beta chain comes out of a study of blood T cell repertoires in COVID-19. This table comes from immunoSEQ multiplex PCR, and its TCRdb copy is limited to in-frame clones, with some not included. The sample has roughly 300,000 clones, approximately 90% seen once. The sequencing sample was made of PBMCs or T cells enriched from blood (not recorded which). This TCR was recovered from a woman aged 18-35 years who had recovered from COVID-19.

The CDR3 region has the DNA TGTGCCAGCAGTCCCCCCGGGGGGGCCTACGAGCAGTACTTC. Its translation: CASSPPGGAYEQYF. The chain couples TRBV28 to TRBJ2-7, with 8 nucleotides matching TRBD2. This CDR3 is 14 amino acids long. CDR1 MDHEN and CDR2 SYDVKM come from the germline V gene. The trim removed 5 bases at V and 2 bases at J, leaving 5 bases unmatched.